Shown below are 5 T cell receptor beta chains from a single sample sequenced in a study of blood T cell repertoires in COVID-19. Here immunoSEQ multiplex PCR was the method, and the copy in TCRdb shows in-frame clones only, minus some. The sample holds 80,000 or so clones, 70% to 90% seen once. Sequenced sample: peripheral blood. The receptors were gathered from a man aged 55 to 70 with COVID-19, enrolled during active disease.

This chain links TRBV5-6 with TRBJ2-5, with TRBD2 matching 9 bases. Trimming took 3 bases from V and 1 from J; bases not matched to a gene: 4. Germline V gives CDR1 SGHDT, CDR2 YYEEEE. The length of the CDR3 is 15 residues. The DNA of the CDR3 is TGTGCCAGCAGCTCTAGCGGGGTGTTCCAAGAGACCCAGTACTTC. Its protein is CASSSSGVFQETQYF.

The chain links TRBV3-1 (or the pseudogene TRBV3-2) to TRBJ2-7, with 8 bases fitting TRBD2. The trim removed 4 bases at V and 2 bases at J, leaving 10 bases unmatched. Germline V CDR1 and CDR2: LGHDT, YNNKEL (reference sequence). This CDR3 comprises 16 residues. CDR3 region: CASSPDGTRGTYEQYF. DNA of the CDR3: TGTGCCAGCAGCCCAGACGGGACTAGGGGTACCTACGAGCAGTACTTC.

This clone was seen just once. V and J are TRBV7-3 and TRBJ2-1; TRBD1 aligns across 7 bases. The V and J ends lost 3 bases and 1 base, in that order; junction bases with no gene match: 0. This CDR3 has 14 residues. The germline V gene encodes CDR1 SGHTA and CDR2 FQGTGA. The CDR3, as DNA: TGTGCCAGCAGCTTGACAGGGTCCTACAATGAGCAGTTCTTC. Its translation is CASSLTGSYNEQFF.

This clone was seen a handful of times. The J gene is TRBJ1-2, the V gene TRBV6-5; 8 nucleotides agree with TRBD1. With V trimmed by 2 bases and J by 6 bases, 11 bases remained unmatched. Germline CDR1 is MNHEY and CDR2 is SVGAGI. The CDR3 covers 16 residues. The CDR3 sequence: CASSYGQGATSDGYTF. Written as DNA, the CDR3 is TGTGCCAGCAGTTACGGGCAGGGGGCGACTTCCGATGGCTACACCTTC.

The CDR3 nucleotides read TGCGCCAGCAGCCAAGCCGCGAAGGAGTTAGCTTTCTTT. It yields the protein CASSQAAKELAFF. The chain couples TRBV4-1 to TRBJ1-1, with D unresolved. The germline CDR1 and CDR2 sequences are MGHRA and YSYEKL. The CDR3 runs to 13 residues. With 1 base removed from V and 10 bases from J, the gap between germline ends came to 13 bases.